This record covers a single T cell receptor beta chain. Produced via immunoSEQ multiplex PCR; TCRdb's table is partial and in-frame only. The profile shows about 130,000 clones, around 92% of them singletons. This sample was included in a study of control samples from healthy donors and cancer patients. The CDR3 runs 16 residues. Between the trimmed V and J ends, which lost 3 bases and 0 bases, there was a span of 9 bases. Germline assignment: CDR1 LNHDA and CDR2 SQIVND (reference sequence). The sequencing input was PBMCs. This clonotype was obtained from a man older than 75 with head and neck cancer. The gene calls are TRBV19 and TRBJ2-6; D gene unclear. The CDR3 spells CASSISGRSGANVLTF. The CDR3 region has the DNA TGTGCCAGTAGTATCTCGGGCCGCTCTGGGGCCAACGTCCTGACTTTC.